The sequence of this T cell receptor (beta chain) was determined in a study of blood T cells in healthy people across ages. As for the study in general: The capture of about one barcoded beta molecule per two T cells was achieved by template switching.

The second PCR ran about 6 to 12 cycles with a sample-barcoded 5' primer and J-beta primers. TCRdb reanalysed the 5' RACE reads using MiXCR and keeps one entry per CDR3 protein. The repertoire holds hundreds of thousands of distinct CDR3 sequences, with roughly 45% as singletons. Looked up from germline, CDR1 is SGHAT and CDR2 is FQNNGV. The V gene lost 4 bases and the J gene lost 7 bases, with 17 bases spanning the gap. The CDR3 has 15 residues. The genes are TRBV11-2 and TRBJ2-1; the D call may be TRBD1 or TRBD2 (5 bases each). The receptor was isolated from a woman aged 55-69 years in good health. Sequenced input: blood. CDR3 DNA sequence: TGTGCCAGCAGCTCCGACCGGGGCCGGCGGAATGAGCAGTTCTTC. Translation gives CASSSDRGRRNEQFF. The full variable domain, rest sourced from reference TRBV11-2 and TRBJ2-1, is EAGVAQSPRYKIIEKRQSVAFWCNPISGHATLYWYQQILGQGPKLLIQFQNNGVVDDSQLPKDRFSAERLKGVDSTLKIQPAKLEDSAVYLCASSSDRGRRNEQFFGPGTRLTVL.